Sequencing of this T cell receptor (beta chain) was carried out in a study of regulatory T cells in long-lasting Graves disease (dated by TCRdb to the early 2020s). A note on the overall study: Persistent Graves' disease was defined as antithyroid drug treatment for over 5 years with persistently positive TSH receptor autoantibodies. A total of around 35 samples were covered by TCR sequencing, comprising 13 persistent and around 20 newly diagnosed Graves' disease patients. The study was registered as a clinical trial and conducted in China. In the clinical cohort, patients with persistent Graves' disease had used antithyroid drugs for an average of roughly 10 years. Patients with persistent Graves' disease were compared with patients with newly diagnosed Graves' disease using TCR sequencing and RNA sequencing of peripheral blood.

Beyond this particular receptor, the publication reports: TRBV28, TRBJ1-2 and TRBJ2-5 were preferentially used in persistent disease, while TRBV20-1 and TRBJ2-1 were favored in newly diagnosed disease. Sequencing and analysis were limited to the TCR beta chain. Persistent Graves' disease patients showed lower TCR Shannon entropy and fewer highly expanded clones than newly diagnosed patients, suggesting clonal expansion. A larger number of public clonotypes was shared among persistent patients (about 2,700) than among newly diagnosed patients (about 990). Because the primary lesion, thyroid tissue, could not be accessed, the study looked at peripheral blood alone. The authors acknowledged the small sample size as a limitation that may reduce accuracy.

Regarding this clonotype: Its antigen is still unknown. A much larger clone sits a single nucleotide away, making a read error possible.

In light of the paper, this sample's time point label describes: persistent/refractory GD, antithyroid drugs over 5 years with positive TRAb. RNA was extracted from PBMCs in TRIzol for both TCR sequencing and RNA sequencing. The diagnosis of Graves' disease followed American Thyroid Association guidelines. The patients came from an endocrinology department in Xi'an, China. From each patient, 8 to 10 milliliters of peripheral blood was collected into an EDTA anticoagulant tube. PBMCs were isolated by Ficoll Paque Plus density gradient separation without further T cell sorting. An Agilent 2100 Bioanalyzer and agarose gel were used to assess RNA quality, and a NanoDrop 2000 was used to measure RNA concentration. The CDR3 sequence holds 14 residues, the cysteine and phenylalanine included. The kept DNA is CDR3 alone, 42 bases in frame from the first base. CDR1 and CDR2, looked up from the germline V gene, are SNHLY and FYNNEI.

Libraries were prepared through multiplex PCR. For sequencing, an Illumina HiSeq 4000 was employed. To build TCR beta libraries, CDR3 regions were amplified by Arm-PCR using iRepertoire HTBI primers. PCR products were gel purified before sequencing. From the authors' description of their analysis: Gene usage analysis of CDR3 amino acid clonotypes used the 55 to 80 TRBV and approximately 13 TRBJ segments found across samples. Filtered high-quality paired reads were merged into contigs using COPE and FqMerger. BLAST was used to align contigs to the IMGT TRBV, TRBD and TRBJ reference genes, and CDR3 was defined following IMGT. Clonotypes above 0.1% frequency were classified as highly expanded clones. Shannon entropy was used to measure repertoire diversity, and the Gini coefficient was used to measure V-J evenness. A clonotype found in more than one individual was treated as public. TCRdb reran the public reads through fastp at Q25 and MiXCR, keeping productive beta chains. Duplicate CDR3 protein sequences are folded into a single record with the most common DNA and genes. None of the V and J calls come from the authors' own analysis; TCRdb made them. The sample table contains hundreds of thousands of distinct CDR3 sequences; only one count was recorded for around a fifth of them. Roughly 7% of the sample is in the top ten clones.

The TCR comes from a female donor with Graves disease. Sequenced here: peripheral blood mononuclear cells (PBMCs), sampled when the disease was refractory, from a patient treated with antithyroid drugs. The chain links TRBV2 with TRBJ2-7; too little of a D gene remains to name it. The CDR3 in this case is CASSGAGGAYEQCF. Here is the DNA: TGTGCCAGCAGTGGGGCTGGCGGCGCCTACGAGCAGTGCTTC.